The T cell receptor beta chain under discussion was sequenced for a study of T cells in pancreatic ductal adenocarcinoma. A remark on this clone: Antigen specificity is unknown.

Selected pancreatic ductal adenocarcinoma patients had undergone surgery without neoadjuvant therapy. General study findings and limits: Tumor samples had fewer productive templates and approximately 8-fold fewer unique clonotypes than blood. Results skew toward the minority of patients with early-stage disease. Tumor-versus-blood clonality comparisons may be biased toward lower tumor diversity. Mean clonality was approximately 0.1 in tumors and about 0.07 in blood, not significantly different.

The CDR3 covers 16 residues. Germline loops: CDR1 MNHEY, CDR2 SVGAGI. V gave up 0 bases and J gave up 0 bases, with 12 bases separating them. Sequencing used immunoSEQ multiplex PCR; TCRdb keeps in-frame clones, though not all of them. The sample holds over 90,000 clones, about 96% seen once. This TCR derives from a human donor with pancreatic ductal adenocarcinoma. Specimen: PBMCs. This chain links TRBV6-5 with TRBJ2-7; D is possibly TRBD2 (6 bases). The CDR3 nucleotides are TGTGCCAGCAGTTACTCGAGGGACTTCATCTCCTACGAGCAGTACTTC. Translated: CASSYSRDFISYEQYF.